This entry features one T cell receptor (beta chain) sequence. Assignments of participants to cohorts depended upon their own reported clinical history. The CDR3 contains 15 residues. Germline CDR1 LGHNA, CDR2 YSLEER. The germline V and J ends were trimmed by 0 bases and 7 bases, with 15 bases remaining between them. This sample is part of a study of blood T cell repertoires in COVID-19. Per the original methods: Amplification of reference gene primers was used by the study to estimate nucleated cell counts. Produced via immunoSEQ multiplex PCR; TCRdb's table is partial and in-frame only. Clone size and V and J calls were adopted from that table, with D and trimming inferred from the DNA. The sample gives about 230,000 clones, just under 90% of which show up once; 3.5% to 4% is in the top ten.

The J gene is TRBJ1-1, the V gene TRBV4-3; D is uncertain. Sequencing used PBMCs or T cells enriched from blood (not recorded which). The sequence was collected from a woman between 25 and 40 years old with acute COVID-19. CDR3 region: CASSQDMRASLEAFF. DNA for the CDR3: TGCGCCAGCAGCCAAGATATGAGGGCATCACTTGAAGCTTTCTTT.